This T cell receptor (beta chain) derives from a study of cytomegalovirus exposure and HLA in healthy donors. Findings and caveats of the study: Later analysis suggested links between common viral pathogens and several top significant clusters.

Turning to this clone: Antigen specificity is unknown. Mismatch with germline at one junction end may stem from a read error.

The PCR employed 60 Vbeta primers together with 13 Jbeta primers. Some clones are missing from TCRdb's copy, which holds only in-frame ones; the method was immunoSEQ multiplex PCR. The sample shows approximately 100,000 clones, 80% of them seen only once. The CDR3 covers 16 residues. The V gene's germline CDR1 is MNHNS and CDR2 SASEGT. The sample comprised PBMCs. The receptor was derived from a man in his late teens or twenties in good health and CMV-seronegative. The chain recombines TRBV6-1 with TRBJ2-2; TRBD1 aligns across 9 bases. The CDR3 is CASREAGQGWDGELFF. The CDR3 DNA reads as TGTGCCAGCAGAGAAGCGGGACAGGGATGGGACGGGGAGCTGTTTTTT.